The TCR beta chain described here comes from a study of blood T cell repertoires in COVID-19. Study in general: Some COVID-19 samples were acute and others convalescent; all came from the United States, Italy and Spain. T cells, B-cell-depleted T cells, or PBMCs supplied cDNA or gDNA.

Seattle patients were enrolled while actively infected and followed longitudinally. Authors' analysis steps: Amplification with reference gene primers provided the estimates of nucleated cell counts. TCRdb's table, derived via immunoSEQ multiplex PCR, lists solely in-frame clones and lacks some. That table furnishes V, J and clone size, whereas the DNA furnished D and trimming. The data hold almost 400,000 clones, with more than 75% observed a single time. The germline gives CDR1 MDHEN, CDR2 SYDVKM. The CDR3 totals 15 residues. The ends lost 4 bases at V and 5 bases at J; junction bases unmatched: 6. This rearrangement joins TRBV28 to TRBJ1-5, with 9 bases lining up with TRBD1. The receptor was derived from a woman aged 55-69 years with COVID-19, enrolled during active disease. Material for sequencing was peripheral blood. The CDR3 is CASSSMGQGHQPQHF. In nucleotides, the CDR3 is TGTGCCAGCAGTTCGATGGGACAGGGCCATCAGCCCCAGCATTTT.